This TCR beta chain was sequenced during a study of Ad26.COV2.S vaccination and SARS-CoV-2 variants. Study-level points and caveats: The study found higher spike-specific TCR breadth in vaccine than placebo recipients.

Of note for this clone: Its matching antigen is unknown.

Clones were sequenced by immunoSEQ multiplex PCR, and TCRdb holds only the in-frame ones, with some missing. Here the sample spans around 400,000 clones, 83% being singletons. Treatment specified: roughly 19 received Ad26.COV2.S at low or high dose, single or two shots; 5 received placebo; per-sample allocation not given. Sample collection was performed on day 63 after the first vaccine or placebo injection. The TCR was taken from a person between 18 and 59 years old who received the Ad26.COV2.S COVID-19 vaccine or a placebo. The input for sequencing was peripheral blood, taken in a trial of Ad26.COV2.S vaccine versus placebo.

CDR3 DNA: TGTGCCAGCAGTGAAATAGTTAGTAATTCACCCCTCCACTTT. This encodes CASSEIVSNSPLHF. This chain links TRBV6-1 with TRBJ1-6; D call uncertain. The CDR3 contains 14 residues. CDR1 and CDR2 (germline): MNHNS, SASEGT. V was shortened by 2 bases and J by 6 bases, with 8 bases between the two germline ends.